This entry describes one TCR beta chain. There is no known antigen for this receptor. Relative to the germline gene, one junction end is altered; a read error may explain this. This specimen includes other DNA sequences encoding the same CDR3. CD8 naive samples consisted of CD45RO-negative cells that were positively selected for CCR7, yielding a CD45RA+CCR7+ population without TemRA cells. Donors were healthy HIV-negative adults with no recently reported acute infections or vaccinations. Only Caucasian adults living in Nashville, Tennessee, USA were represented among the donors. Blood was obtained by leukapheresis, after which PBMCs were separated by Ficoll-Histopaque density gradient centrifugation and cryopreserved in liquid nitrogen vapor phase. Analytical flow cytometry was used to check the purity and quantity of each magnetically sorted T cell population. Genomic DNA was isolated from each sorted fraction and quantified by UV absorbance on a Nanodrop 2000c.

This sample was included in a study of shared clonotypes between healthy human individuals (dated by TCRdb to about 2020). Regarding the research as a whole: A couple of women and three men aged 18 to 49 years were included in the cohort. To estimate repertoire size and how much clonotype sharing occurs between individuals, the study deeply sequenced the blood TCR repertoires of 5 or 6 healthy adults. Different laboratories and diverse techniques were used to prepare libraries and sequence TCR repertoires, to increase sequencing depth and limit assay-specific biases. Per donor, leukapheresis produced somewhere between about 0.85 and 8.9 billion PBMCs. Per donor, three plates each were used for CD4 naive and CD4 memory, two for CD8 naive, and one for CD8 memory.

What the research found in general, with its limitations: Compared with non-shared clonotypes, clonotypes shared by all four sorted-subset donors had higher generation probabilities. Across four donors, approximately 5% of naive CD4, 3.5% of naive CD8, under 2.5% of memory CD4, and approximately 0.4% of memory CD8 clonotypes were shared. Pairwise subsampling indicated that sequencing depth was expected to affect the degree of clonotype sharing among donors. Incomplete sequencing was indicated by rarefaction of sorted-subset datasets, despite the large sequencing depth. The genetic and exposure-history diversity represented was limited by the small number of donors. Sampling was restricted to blood, and TCR repertoires in tissue are likely to differ from TCR repertoires in blood. Naive subsets generally had larger estimated clonotype richness than memory subsets did.

TCR CDR3 regions were amplified from genomic DNA by multiplex PCR using the deep immunoSEQ assay. For each cell subset, the extracted genomic DNA was distributed evenly across all wells of several immunoSEQ 96-well plates, and each plate served as one replicate. For sorted subsets, each replicate PCR was loaded with roughly 190 ng genomic DNA, equivalent to about 30,000 T cell genomes. The purified libraries were quantified using a Qubit 3.0 fluorometer, sized with a Bioanalyzer 2100, and then quantified again using the KAPA Library Quantification kit. Every immunoSEQ 96-well plate was sequenced on a dedicated single-read 150-cycle Illumina NextSeq 550 flow cell. The authors processed their data as follows. Because the immunoSEQ output included only junctional sequences and no quality scores, the filtering could not be the same as the filtering used for full-length reads. Sequences were annotated with PyIR, a Python wrapper for IgBLAST v1.9, using IMGT germline references to assign V/J genes and CDR3. Reads with weak V/J assignments (E-value above 1e-6), missing CDR3, stop codons, out-of-frame junctions, or ambiguous translated residues were removed. V3J clonotypes were defined as sequences sharing the same inferred V gene, J gene, and CDR3 amino acid sequence. Percentage overlap between repertoires was calculated by dividing the number of shared unique clonotypes by the size of the smaller repertoire. RTK rarefaction, the Chao1 estimator, and Recon v2.1 estimates of unobserved clonotypes were used to assess repertoire richness. OLGA was used to compute generation probabilities for all TCRbeta clonotypes that the gDNA method yielded from a few donors. In TCRdb, the immuneACCESS table is reduced to in-frame sequences with V and J assigned. These tables do not hold every clone; where another copy was compared, an unresolved V gene accounts for under half, and the others remain unexplained. V and J calls and clone size are given by that table; D and trimming were obtained from the DNA. The sample table records around 2,000,000 clones; less than 95% of these occur just once. The top ten hold around 1% of the sample.

The CDR3 covers 14 residues, taking in both the cysteine and the phenylalanine. Just the 42-base CDR3 DNA is kept, in frame starting at base 1. As encoded in the germline V gene, CDR1 is ENHRY while CDR2 is SYGVKD. The chain links TRBV10-3 with TRBJ1-6; TRBD1 agrees with 8 junctional bases. The TCR originated in a man between 18 and 35 years old in good health. Sequencing used naive CD8+ T cells sorted from blood. What the cell subset or site label conveys for this sample: CD45RA+CCR7+. The DNA is as follows: TGTGCCATTAGTGATGGACAGGGAAATTCACCCCTCCACTTT. It encodes CAISDGQGNSPLHF.